Listed here are 24 T cell receptor beta chains from one sample, sequenced in a study of radiotherapy plus CTLA-4 blockade in lung cancer (dated by TCRdb to the late 2010s). The library was made by the immunoSEQ multiplex PCR assay. TCRdb holds this immuneACCESS table with in-frame rearrangements only. Some clones are missing; in checked studies, unresolved V genes explain under half, and the rest has no known cause. Recorded for this sample are 75,000 or so clones; about 80% of them occurred a single time. The top ten constitute under 9% of the sample. Sequenced here: peripheral blood, sampled from a patient treated with radiotherapy plus ipilimumab. These receptors were obtained from a human donor with non-small cell lung cancer who had a complete response to radiotherapy plus ipilimumab.

The CDR3, as DNA: TGCGCCAGCAGCCAAGGATTCGGCAGCGGGGAGCTGTTTTTT. Protein product: CASSQGFGSGELFF. The J gene is TRBJ2-2, the V gene TRBV4-3; D is uncertain. This CDR3 spans 14 amino acids. The ends were cut back, 1 base at V and 7 bases at J, with 10 bases in the middle. Germline V gene data show CDR1 as LGHNA and CDR2 as YSLEER.

The J gene is TRBJ2-7, the V gene TRBV7-8; TRBD1 matches 7 bases. The ends lost 5 bases at V and 4 bases at J; junction bases unmatched: 14. The CDR3 is 16 residues long. Germline V gene sequence: CDR1 SGHVS, CDR2 FQNEAQ. The DNA for the CDR3 is TGTGCCAGCAGCCGGCGGAGTGGGGACAGATGGTACGAGCAGTACTTC. Translated, it gives CASSRRSGDRWYEQYF.

This clone has a handful of counts. The chain links TRBV7-9 to TRBJ1-3, with D tentatively TRBD1 (5 bases). V gave up 0 bases and J gave up 0 bases, with 15 bases separating them. The germline gives CDR1 SEHNR, CDR2 FQNEAQ (reference sequence). The CDR3 extends over 18 amino acids. The CDR3 nucleotides read TGTGCCAGCAGCTTAGCCCTCGGGGGGTTAAACTCTGGAAACACCATATATTTT. Translation gives CASSLALGGLNSGNTIYF.

J is TRBJ1-3 and V is TRBV4-3; 7 bases fit TRBD1. The CDR3 is 15 residues long. Per germline, CDR1 LGHNA and CDR2 YSLEER. V gave up 4 bases and J gave up 4 bases; unmatched junction bases: 7. The CDR3 bases are TGCGCCAGCAGCCGAGGGGGACAGAGAGGAAACACCATATATTTT. It translates to CASSRGGQRGNTIYF.

The V call is TRBV9, the J call TRBJ1-1; 10 bases are shared with TRBD1. Germline V gene data show CDR1 as SGDLS and CDR2 as YYNGEE. Trimming at V came to 3 bases and at J to 6 bases, leaving 8 bases not matched to a gene. The CDR3 contains 15 residues. The CDR3 protein is CASSATGGLVSEAFF. Here the CDR3 DNA reads TGTGCCAGCAGCGCGACAGGGGGCCTTGTTTCTGAAGCTTTCTTT.

This clone appeared a few times. The V and J genes are TRBV6-1 and TRBJ2-7; 9 positions match TRBD1. The CDR3 extends over 17 amino acids. In germline, CDR1 is MNHNS, CDR2 SASEGT. The junction had 13 bases not matched to a gene; V was cut back by 4 bases and J by 3 bases. The CDR3 spells CASSGPWGDRVIYEQYF. The CDR3 nucleotides are TGTGCCAGCAGTGGACCGTGGGGGGACAGGGTCATCTACGAGCAGTACTTC.

The chain has TRBV19 and TRBJ1-5; 8 bases fit TRBD1. The V segment lost 1 base and the J segment 3 bases; nucleotides outside the gene matches: 5. Germline V gene sequence: CDR1 LNHDA, CDR2 SQIVND (reference sequence). The length of the CDR3 is 16 residues. The chain's CDR3 is CASSIAGTGFNQPQHF. The DNA for the CDR3 is TGTGCCAGTAGTATAGCCGGGACAGGCTTCAATCAGCCCCAGCATTTT. Drawing the rest from reference TRBV19 and TRBJ1-5, the complete variable domain is DGGITQSPKYLFRKEGQNVTLSCEQNLNHDAMYWYRQDPGQGLRLIYYSQIVNDFQKGDIAEGYSVSREKKESFPLTVTSAQKNPTAFYLCASSIAGTGFNQPQHFGDGTRLSIL.

V is TRBV7-9 and J is TRBJ2-5; unclear D gene. Germline V gene lookup returns CDR1 SEHNR and CDR2 FQNEAQ (reference sequence). This CDR3 has 15 amino acids. V lost 0 bases and J 3 bases, leaving 11 bases between the germline ends. CDR3 coding DNA: TGTGCCAGCAGCTTAGCTAGGCAGCAAAAAGAGACCCAGTACTTC. The encoded protein is CASSLARQQKETQYF.

This chain joins TRBV13 and TRBJ1-1; TRBD1 might be the D (6 bases). Trimming stripped 3 bases from V and 11 bases from J, with 19 bases between. The germline V gene has CDR1 PRHDT and CDR2 FYEKMQ (reference sequence). The CDR3 consists of 14 residues. CDR3 in amino acids: CASSLELNRGGAFF. The CDR3 DNA reads TGTGCCAGCAGCTTGGAATTGAACCGAGGGGGGGCTTTCTTT.

This clone appeared once. This rearrangement joins TRBV19 to TRBJ1-4; D gene ambiguous. Germline lookup yields CDR1 LNHDA and CDR2 SQIVND (reference sequence). The V end lost 5 bases, the J end lost 6 bases, and 10 bases lay between the germline ends. This CDR3 spans 13 amino acids. The CDR3: CASSLGRDEKLFF. The CDR3 DNA reads as TGTGCCAGTAGTCTAGGACGGGATGAAAAACTGTTTTTT.

V is TRBV9 and J is TRBJ2-6, with a tentative D call TRBD1 (5 bases). The CDR3 is made up of 19 amino acids. The V end lost 4 bases, the J end lost 0 bases, and 20 bases lay between the germline ends. The germline V gene encodes CDR1 SGDLS and CDR2 YYNGEE. As DNA, the CDR3 is TGTGCCAGCAGCCCGGATGGTGGGGCGGTTCACTCTGGGGCCAACGTCCTGACTTTC. Its translation: CASSPDGGAVHSGANVLTF.

This chain connects TRBV19 to TRBJ1-2; 7 bases align to TRBD1. The CDR3 loop spans 16 amino acids. Looked up from germline, CDR1 is LNHDA and CDR2 is SQIVND (reference sequence). The J segment lost 0 bases and the V segment lost 5 bases, leaving 9 bases of the junction unmatched. CDR3 coding DNA: TGTGCCAGTAGTGCAGGACAGGATGAACCTAACTATGGCTACACCTTC. This codes for CASSAGQDEPNYGYTF.

The rearrangement links TRBV7-9 to TRBJ1-6; D possibly corresponds to TRBD1 (6 bases). The CDR3 is 15 amino acids. The germline V and J ends were trimmed by 0 bases and 5 bases, with 8 bases remaining between them. Germline V CDR1 and CDR2: SEHNR, FQNEAQ (reference sequence). The CDR3 DNA reads TGTGCCAGCAGCTTAGCGGGGGCAGATAATTCACCCCTCCACTTT. Its translation is CASSLAGADNSPLHF.

This sequence joins TRBV6-1 and TRBJ1-1, with 7 bases identical to TRBD1. Germline loops: CDR1 MNHNS, CDR2 SASEGT. This CDR3 region has 15 residues. The V segment lost 2 bases and the J segment 0 bases; nucleotides outside the gene matches: 3. CDR3 loop: CASSETGAMNTEAFF. In DNA form, the CDR3 reads TGTGCCAGCAGTGAAACAGGGGCAATGAACACTGAAGCTTTCTTT.

This clone was observed a few times. V usage is TRBV12-5 and J usage is TRBJ2-3; 9 nucleotides agree with TRBD1. This CDR3 spans 15 amino acids. Germline V gives CDR1 LGHNT, CDR2 FRNRAP. V gave up 4 bases and J gave up 3 bases; unmatched junction bases: 5. The CDR3 coding sequence is TGTGCTAGTGGTTCCGGGACAGGGAGTACAGATACGCAGTATTTT. It codes for CASGSGTGSTDTQYF.

The chain employs TRBV27 and TRBJ2-1, with TRBD2 as a possible D gene (6 bases). The CDR3 loop spans 17 amino acids. Germline V CDR1 and CDR2: MNHEY, SMNVEV (reference sequence). V was clipped by 5 bases and J by 1 base, with 18 bases between them. The CDR3 here is CASSPQSPGASYNEQFF. The CDR3 nucleotides read TGTGCCAGCAGTCCCCAATCTCCGGGAGCATCCTACAATGAGCAGTTCTTC.

This clone appeared once. The chain employs TRBV11-3 and TRBJ2-1, with 7 bases aligning to TRBD2. In germline, CDR1 is SGHNT, CDR2 YENEEA. The CDR3 runs 16 residues. The ends lost 1 base at V and 0 bases at J; junction bases unmatched: 3. The CDR3 DNA sequence: TGTGCCAGCAGCTTAGTTGGCGGGGGCTCCTACAATGAGCAGTTCTTC. Its protein is CASSLVGGGSYNEQFF.

V usage is TRBV11-3 and J usage is TRBJ2-5, with a possible D match to TRBD1 (6 bases). This CDR3 has 14 residues. The germline V gene encodes CDR1 SGHNT and CDR2 YENEEA. V was clipped by 4 bases and J by 4 bases, with 13 bases between them. Here the CDR3 reads CASSSGHLVETQYF. As DNA, the CDR3 is TGTGCCAGCAGCTCGGGACACTTGGTAGAGACCCAGTACTTC.

This clone turned up a few times. The rearrangement joins TRBV5-1 to TRBJ2-3, with a tentative D call TRBD2 (6 bases). Germline V gene lookup returns CDR1 SGHRS and CDR2 YFSETQ. This CDR3 is 14 amino acids long. The germline V and J ends were trimmed by 1 base and 5 bases, with 11 bases remaining between them. CDR3 protein: CASSLTGEQDTQYF. The DNA of the CDR3 is TGCGCCAGCAGCTTGACGGGAGAGCAAGATACGCAGTATTTT. Using reference TRBV5-1 and TRBJ2-3 for the parts outside the CDR3, the full variable domain is KAGVTQTPRYLIKTRGQQVTLSCSPISGHRSVSWYQQTPGQGLQFLFEYFSETQRNKGNFPGRFSGRQFSNSRSEMNVSTLELGDSALYLCASSLTGEQDTQYFGPGTRLTVL.

CDR3 nucleotides: TGTGCCAGCAGTGAGGCATCTAAGGGGCAGCCCCAGCATTTT. This sequence encodes CASSEASKGQPQHF. This chain connects TRBV6-1 to TRBJ1-5; tentatively, D is TRBD1 (5 bases). CDR1 is MNHNS and CDR2 is SASEGT in the germline V gene. The CDR3 runs 14 residues. Trimming left V 3 bases short and J 7 bases short, with 13 bases between.

This chain links TRBV19 with TRBJ2-5; 10 nucleotides match TRBD2. In germline, CDR1 is LNHDA, CDR2 SQIVND (reference sequence). V trimming: 9 bases; J trimming: 2 bases; junction bases outside the gene matches: 3. CDR3 length: 13 residues. Here the CDR3 reads CASGLAAQETQYF. CDR3 coding DNA: TGTGCCAGCGGACTAGCGGCACAAGAGACCCAGTACTTC.

The V gene is TRBV7-2, the J gene TRBJ2-5; 7 bases are shared with TRBD2. CDR1 SGHTA and CDR2 FQGNSA come from the germline V gene. The length of the CDR3 is 14 residues. V dropped 5 bases and J dropped 0; count of bases not matched to a gene: 3. CDR3 protein: CASSEGGYQETQYF. In DNA, the CDR3 is TGTGCCAGCAGCGAGGGAGGGTACCAAGAGACCCAGTACTTC.

This chain connects TRBV10-1 to TRBJ2-3; D could derive from TRBD1 or TRBD2 (6 bases each). CDR1 WNHNN and CDR2 SYGVQD come from the germline V gene (reference sequence). The CDR3 spans 16 residues. V was trimmed by 4 bases and J by 2 bases, leaving 16 bases between them. For the CDR3, the DNA is TGCGCCAGCAGTGGTTTCTCCGGGGGCATCACAGATACGCAGTATTTT. Amino acid sequence: CASSGFSGGITDTQYF.

The rearrangement joins TRBV19 to TRBJ1-5, with 7 nucleotides matching TRBD1. Germline-derived CDR1 and CDR2 are LNHDA and SQIVND (reference sequence). CDR3 length equals 14 residues. J gave up 7 bases and V 7 bases, and 10 bases lay outside the gene matches. The CDR3 nucleotides are TGTGCCAGTAACAGAGGGGGCGCGGGGCAGCCCCAGCATTTT. Residues: CASNRGGAGQPQHF.